The present T cell receptor beta chain was sequenced within a study of T cells in localized non-small cell lung cancer. Study results and limitations: Compared with tumor, uninvolved adjacent lung displayed greater T cell clonality, ranking highest overall.

Sequenced by immunoSEQ multiplex PCR; TCRdb stores in-frame clones only, minus some. The table includes 60,000 to 75,000 clones, 84% detected once. Remarks on this clone: Its antigen is currently unknown.

The specimen comprised peripheral blood, sampled before any cancer treatment. The clonotype comes from a female donor older than 55 with stage I lung adenocarcinoma.

The DNA for the CDR3 is TGTGCCAGCTCACTTGGACAGGGGAATCAGCCCCAGCATTTT. It translates to CASSLGQGNQPQHF. The V call is TRBV18, the J call TRBJ1-5, with 9 bases aligning to TRBD1. This CDR3 spans 14 amino acids. V shed 4 bases and J 4 bases; nucleotides not matched to a gene: 2. Looked up from germline, CDR1 is KGHSH and CDR2 is LQKENI.